A selection of T cell receptor beta chains follows, all from one sample in a study of vaccination and CD4 T cells after COVID-19. TCRdb passed the PCR reads through MiXCR, listing each CDR3 protein once. Counted here are 8,500 to 9,500 distinct CDR3 sequences, 45% occurring once; the ten biggest clones make up roughly 10%. These receptors have no identified antigens. Sequenced: CD4+ T cells from blood, cultured in vitro. The source is a human donor in good health. Both conserved end residues are part of each CDR3. A D gene is named only where the DNA matches it firmly. Rows may omit the clone size; those that give it use once, few, many or a size class.

v_gene: TRBV5-5; abundance: .; j_gene: TRBJ2-3; d_gene: .; CDR3nt: TGTGCCAGCAGCTTGGTGGAAGATACGCAGTATTTT; CDR3aa: CASSLVEDTQYF
v_gene: TRBV12-3/TRBV12-4; abundance: .; j_gene: TRBJ1-6; d_gene: .; CDR3nt: TGTGCCAGCAGTTTCATCCCTCCCATTGCGGGAACTGGATCACCCCTCCACTTT; CDR3aa: CASSFIPPIAGTGSPLHF
v_gene: TRBV7-9; abundance: few; j_gene: TRBJ1-2; d_gene: .; CDR3nt: TGTGCCAGCAGCCGGGCCAATAACTATGGCTACACCTTC; CDR3aa: CASSRANNYGYTF
v_gene: TRBV25-1; abundance: .; j_gene: TRBJ1-1; d_gene: TRBD1; CDR3nt: TGTGCCAGCACCTCGACAGGGCGGACTGAAGCTTTCTTT; CDR3aa: CASTSTGRTEAFF
v_gene: TRBV6-1; abundance: .; j_gene: TRBJ2-5; d_gene: .; CDR3nt: TGTGCCAGCAGTCAGCTCTTCGGGGGTGGAGAGACCCAGTACTTC; CDR3aa: CASSQLFGGGETQYF
v_gene: TRBV6-1; abundance: .; j_gene: TRBJ2-3; d_gene: TRBD2; CDR3nt: TGTGCCAGCAGTCGGACTAGCGGTAACACAGATACGCAGTATTTT; CDR3aa: CASSRTSGNTDTQYF
v_gene: TRBV7-2; abundance: .; j_gene: TRBJ1-1; d_gene: TRBD1; CDR3nt: TGTGCCAGCAGCCGACAGGGTCTGACTGAAGCTTTCTTT; CDR3aa: CASSRQGLTEAFF
v_gene: TRBV7-2; abundance: .; j_gene: TRBJ2-5; d_gene: .; CDR3nt: TGTGCCAGCAGCTTCAACCAGGGGAGAGAGACCCGGTACTTC; CDR3aa: CASSFNQGRETRYF
v_gene: TRBV20-1; abundance: .; j_gene: TRBJ2-7; d_gene: .; CDR3nt: TGCAGTGCTAGAATGGGCCTCCAAAGCTCCTACGAGCAGTACTTC; CDR3aa: CSARMGLQSSYEQYF
v_gene: TRBV27; abundance: few; j_gene: TRBJ1-2; d_gene: TRBD1; CDR3nt: TGTGCCAGCAGTAACCTAGGACAGGGAAACTATGGCTACACCTTC; CDR3aa: CASSNLGQGNYGYTF
v_gene: TRBV5-4; abundance: .; j_gene: TRBJ2-1; d_gene: TRBD2; CDR3nt: TGTGCCAGCAGCGGACTAGTAGGGAATGAGCAGTTCTTC; CDR3aa: CASSGLVGNEQFF
v_gene: TRBV20-1; abundance: few; j_gene: TRBJ2-7; d_gene: TRBD1; CDR3nt: TGCAGTGCTCCACGACAGGGAAAAAGCGAGCAGTACTTC; CDR3aa: CSAPRQGKSEQYF
v_gene: TRBV7-2; abundance: .; j_gene: TRBJ2-5; d_gene: .; CDR3nt: TGTGCCAGCACCAATCAAATGGGGACCCAGTACTTC; CDR3aa: CASTNQMGTQYF
v_gene: TRBV7-6; abundance: .; j_gene: TRBJ2-1; d_gene: .; CDR3nt: TGTGCCAGCAGCTCTCCTGGGGCGTTTGGCAATGAGCAGTTCTTC; CDR3aa: CASSSPGAFGNEQFF
v_gene: TRBV9; abundance: .; j_gene: TRBJ2-1; d_gene: .; CDR3nt: TGTGCCAGCAGCGGAGGGGGCTCCTACAATGAGCAGTTCTTC; CDR3aa: CASSGGGSYNEQFF
v_gene: TRBV5-4; abundance: .; j_gene: TRBJ2-7; d_gene: TRBD1; CDR3nt: TGTGCCAGCAAGAAGGGCCCGGGACAGGGGATTTACGAGCAGTACTTC; CDR3aa: CASKKGPGQGIYEQYF
v_gene: TRBV20-1; abundance: .; j_gene: TRBJ1-3; d_gene: .; CDR3nt: TGCAGTGTGACGCTTCACTCTGGAAACACCATATATTTT; CDR3aa: CSVTLHSGNTIYF
v_gene: TRBV7-6; abundance: few; j_gene: TRBJ2-3; d_gene: TRBD1; CDR3nt: TGTGCCAGCAGCATAACAGGGGTGGGGACAGATACGCAGTATTTT; CDR3aa: CASSITGVGTDTQYF
v_gene: TRBV7-9; abundance: .; j_gene: TRBJ2-7; d_gene: .; CDR3nt: TGTGCCAGCAGCAGGGACACCCACTCCTACGAGCAGTACTTC; CDR3aa: CASSRDTHSYEQYF
v_gene: TRBV7-2; abundance: few; j_gene: TRBJ2-1; d_gene: .; CDR3nt: TGTGCCAGTCGAGGGGTTTTGGGGCCCAGCCTCAATGAGCAGTTCTTC; CDR3aa: CASRGVLGPSLNEQFF
v_gene: TRBV19; abundance: .; j_gene: TRBJ2-3; d_gene: .; CDR3nt: TGTGCCAGTAGTAAGGGGGACCCAGATACGCAGTATTTT; CDR3aa: CASSKGDPDTQYF
v_gene: TRBV6-2/TRBV6-3; abundance: few; j_gene: TRBJ1-5; d_gene: .; CDR3nt: TGTGCCAGCAGTTACGGGGGGCAGCTGTATCAGCCCCAGCATTTT; CDR3aa: CASSYGGQLYQPQHF